Shown below are 27 T cell receptor beta chains from a single sample sequenced in a study of T cells after yellow fever vaccination. TCRdb called the 5' RACE reads again in MiXCR, with one record for every CDR3 protein. The sample carries 50,000 or so distinct CDR3 sequences, approximately 6.5% recorded once. Sequencing used CD8+ T cells sorted from PBMCs, obtained on the day of the first yellow fever vaccination. These TCRs come from a man between 18 and 35 years old who received the YFV17D yellow fever vaccine.

This clonotype was observed many times. The chain is built from TRBV5-6 and TRBJ2-2; D gene uncertain. V dropped 4 bases and J dropped 0 bases, with 22 bases sitting between them. The CDR3 has 19 residues. Germline V lookup: CDR1 SGHDT, CDR2 YYEEEE. The CDR3 coding sequence is TGTGCCAGCAGCCCCCGCTGGACCCCGCTTACTGCGAACACCGGGGAGCTGTTTTTT. Translated, it gives CASSPRWTPLTANTGELFF.

This sequence joins TRBV21-1 and TRBJ1-1. TRBV21-1 is an annotated pseudogene. The CDR3 spans 8 residues. This CDR3 reads CASTRAFF. The CDR3 bases are TGTGCCAGCACCAGGGCTTTCTTT.

The table lists this clonotype with many counts. The J gene is TRBJ2-5, the V gene TRBV10-3, with D uncertain. This CDR3 has 17 residues. The V gene lost 2 bases and the J gene lost 0 bases, with 16 bases spanning the gap. The germline gives CDR1 ENHRY, CDR2 SYGVKD. CDR3 sequence (DNA): TGTGCCATCAGTGAGGGGATTGGGAAACCCAACCAAGAGACCCAGTACTTC. It is translated as CAISEGIGKPNQETQYF.

The rearrangement links TRBV5-6 to TRBJ2-1; D gene unclear. The CDR3 covers 11 residues. Germline V gene lookup returns CDR1 SGHDT and CDR2 YYEEEE. With 2 bases removed from V and 10 bases from J, the gap between germline ends came to 7 bases. In nucleotides, the CDR3 is TGTGCCAGCAGCTTAGGCATGGAGCAGTTCTTC. This gives the protein CASSLGMEQFF.

Only a few counts were recorded for this clonotype. This chain connects TRBV29-1 to TRBJ1-1, with D unclear. The CDR3 is made up of 12 amino acids. Per the germline V gene, CDR1 is SQVTM and CDR2 is ANQGSEA. V lost 7 bases to trimming and J lost 1 base, with 10 bases between them. This CDR3 is CSGENGNTEAFF. CDR3 sequence (DNA): TGCAGCGGCGAGAACGGGAACACTGAAGCTTTCTTT.

This clonotype was counted at least ten times. The chain recombines TRBV29-1 with TRBJ2-1; D possibly corresponds to TRBD2 (5 bases). The CDR3 is made up of 11 amino acids. CDR1 and CDR2 (germline): SQVTM, ANQGSEA. Trimming took off 7 bases at V and 7 bases at J, with 11 bases between the two ends. CDR3 nucleotides: TGCAGCGGAGGAGGAGGTAATGAGCAGTTCTTC. Protein sequence: CSGGGGNEQFF.

This clonotype was seen ten or more times. The V gene is TRBV4-3, the J gene TRBJ2-2; 7 bases are shared with TRBD1. The CDR3 consists of 14 residues. In germline, CDR1 is LGHNA, CDR2 YSLEER. Trimming removed 1 base from V and 13 bases from J; junction bases left unmatched: 9. CDR3 DNA sequence: TGCGCCAGCAGCCAAGGTCGACAGGGCTCGGGGCTGTTTTTT. It encodes CASSQGRQGSGLFF.

This clonotype was seen ten or more times. The V call is TRBV2, the J call TRBJ1-5; TRBD1 is a possible D gene (6 bases). Per the germline V gene, CDR1 is SNHLY and CDR2 is FYNNEI. This CDR3 is 12 amino acids long. Trimming cost V 9 bases and J 6 bases, with 12 bases left between them. The CDR3 DNA reads as TGTGCCAGTCGAGCAGGGGCTCAGCCCCAGCATTTT. This gives the protein CASRAGAQPQHF.

The chain links TRBV6-2 or TRBV6-3 to TRBJ1-1; D is undetermined. The germline V gene encodes CDR1 MNHEY and CDR2 SVGEGT. The CDR3 spans 17 residues. Trimming shortened V by 2 bases and J by 3 bases, and 19 bases separated the two germline ends. As DNA, the CDR3 is TGTGCCAGCAGTTACGACCCAATCACGTCGGGAGACACTGAAGCTTTCTTT. This translates into CASSYDPITSGDTEAFF.

This clonotype was seen repeatedly, ten times or more. This rearrangement joins TRBV4-2 to TRBJ2-3, with a tentative D call TRBD1 (6 bases). CDR3 length: 18 amino acids. Germline CDR1 is LGHNA and CDR2 is YNFKEQ. Between the trimmed V and J ends, which lost 2 bases and 2 bases, there was a span of 20 bases. Here the CDR3 reads CASSQNYWDTSTTDTQYF. Written as DNA, the CDR3 is TGTGCCAGCAGCCAAAATTACTGGGACACCAGTACCACAGATACGCAGTATTTT.

Ten or more counts support this clonotype. This chain joins TRBV7-6 and TRBJ1-4; 10 bases line up with TRBD1. Germline V lookup: CDR1 SGHVS, CDR2 FNYEAQ. The CDR3 loop spans 15 amino acids. Losses at the gene ends were 5 bases for V and 7 bases for J; bases not matched to a gene: 7. This chain's CDR3 is CASSPTGGFGEKLFF. The DNA of the CDR3 is TGTGCCAGCAGCCCGACAGGGGGCTTTGGTGAAAAACTGTTTTTT.

The CDR3 loop is CASSLRPGQGAFNEKLFF. The CDR3 bases are TGCGCCAGCAGCCTCCGACCCGGACAGGGGGCCTTTAATGAAAAACTGTTTTTT. The chain employs TRBV4-1 and TRBJ1-4; 11 bases match TRBD1. This CDR3 has 18 amino acids. The germline V gene encodes CDR1 MGHRA and CDR2 YSYEKL. V lost 4 bases, J lost 4 bases, and 11 bases stayed unmatched.

This clonotype was recorded at least ten times. The chain links TRBV11-2 to TRBJ2-2, with D hard to call. This CDR3 has 12 amino acids. The V end was cut by 6 bases, the J end by 6 bases, with 8 bases between. Per the germline V gene, CDR1 is SGHAT and CDR2 is FQNNGV. The CDR3 DNA follows: TGTGCCAGCAGAGGGAAGCCCGGGGAGCTGTTTTTT. Its translation: CASRGKPGELFF.

This clonotype was detected many times. The chain carries TRBV10-3 and TRBJ2-1; D remains unclear. From germline, CDR1 is ENHRY and CDR2 SYGVKD. Trimming stripped 5 bases from V and 10 bases from J, with 12 bases between. The CDR3 has 12 residues. The chain's CDR3 is CAISTTQYEQFF. In DNA, the CDR3 is TGTGCCATCAGTACAACCCAATACGAGCAGTTCTTC.

This clonotype was found a few times. The rearrangement links TRBV5-6 to TRBJ1-2, with D possibly matching TRBD1 (5 bases). Trimming took off 0 bases at V and 6 bases at J, with 12 bases between the two ends. The CDR3 spans 14 residues. The germline V gene has CDR1 SGHDT and CDR2 YYEEEE. Written as DNA, the CDR3 is TGTGCCAGCAGCTTGGCCGGAAGGGGTCATGGCTACACCTTC. Translation: CASSLAGRGHGYTF.

This clonotype occurred many times. The CDR3 here is CASSLEGRGANYGYTF. CDR3 coding DNA: TGTGCCAGCAGCCTAGAGGGCAGGGGGGCCAACTATGGCTACACCTTC. V is TRBV4-2 and J is TRBJ1-2; 7 bases match TRBD1. This CDR3 spans 16 amino acids. Germline V gives CDR1 LGHNA, CDR2 YNFKEQ. Unmatched junction bases numbered 10, after V lost 4 bases and J lost 2 bases.

The table lists this clonotype with many counts. V and J are TRBV4-1 and TRBJ1-6; D remains unclear. The CDR3 contains 14 residues. CDR1 is MGHRA and CDR2 is YSYEKL in the germline V gene. V lost 3 bases, J lost 4 bases, and 7 bases lay in between. CDR3 coding DNA: TGCGCCAGCAGCCAGAATTTTTATAATTCACCCCTCCACTTT. Translated, it gives CASSQNFYNSPLHF.

This clonotype has ten or more counts. V usage is TRBV19 and J usage is TRBJ2-7; 9 positions match TRBD1. V shed 6 bases, J shed 4 bases, and the junction held 7 bases outside the gene matches. Per the germline V gene, CDR1 is LNHDA and CDR2 is SQIVND (reference sequence). This CDR3 has 14 residues. The CDR3 region is CASSATGGFYEQYF. CDR3 bases: TGTGCCAGTAGCGCTACAGGGGGCTTTTACGAGCAGTACTTC.

This clonotype came up many times. The chain is built from TRBV12-3 or TRBV12-4 and TRBJ2-1; 8 bases fit TRBD1. The CDR3 totals 16 residues. Trimming removed 6 bases from V and 0 bases from J; junction bases left unmatched: 7. The CDR3 region is CASSRTGRSSYNEQFF. CDR3 nucleotides: TGTGCCAGCAGCCGGACAGGGAGGAGCTCCTACAATGAGCAGTTCTTC.

This clonotype has only a few counts. This sequence joins TRBV7-2 and TRBJ2-7; D call uncertain. Germline-derived CDR1 and CDR2 are SGHTA and FQGNSA. This CDR3 contains 13 residues. V was pared by 0 bases and J by 2 bases, with 5 bases between. The CDR3 DNA is TGTGCCAGCAGCTTAGCCCAGCCCTACGAGCAGTACTTC. Translated: CASSLAQPYEQYF.

This clonotype was seen at least ten times. This chain joins TRBV11-2 and TRBJ2-7; D is possibly TRBD2 (5 bases). The CDR3 spans 14 residues. V gave up 5 bases and J gave up 0 bases, with 11 bases separating them. Germline values: CDR1 SGHAT, CDR2 FQNNGV. CDR3 coding DNA: TGTGCCAGCAGCCCTGGGCGGGCCTCCTACGAGCAGTACTTC. This encodes CASSPGRASYEQYF.

V gene TRBV6-5 combines with J gene TRBJ2-7; D ambiguous. Germline CDR1 reads MNHEY; CDR2 reads SVGAGI. This CDR3 spans 13 amino acids. The V gene lost 0 bases and the J gene lost 1 base, with 4 bases spanning the gap. CDR3 DNA: TGTGCCAGCAGTTACTCTGAATCCTACGAGCAGTACTTC. It yields the protein CASSYSESYEQYF.

Only a few counts were recorded for this clonotype. J is TRBJ1-2 and V is TRBV30; a possible D gene is TRBD1 (6 bases). V shed 3 bases and J shed 2 bases, with 7 bases lying between them. The germline gives CDR1 GTSNPN, CDR2 SVGIG (reference sequence). The CDR3 extends over 12 amino acids. CDR3 coding DNA: TGTGCCTGGAGAGGACAGAACTATGGCTACACCTTC. Translating it yields CAWRGQNYGYTF. Full variable domain (outside the CDR3, taken from reference TRBV30 and TRBJ1-2): SQTIHQWPATLVQPVGSPLSLECTVEGTSNPNLYWYRQAAGRGLQLLFYSVGIGQISSEVPQNLSASRPQDRQFILSSKKLLLSDSGFYLCAWRGQNYGYTFGSGTRLTVV.

At least ten counts were recorded for this clonotype. The V and J genes are TRBV6-2 or TRBV6-3 and TRBJ2-7; D gene uncertain. Germline V CDR1 and CDR2: MNHEY, SVGEGT. The ends were cut back, 4 bases at V and 0 bases at J, with 7 bases in the middle. The CDR3 covers 13 residues. CDR3: CASSLTGSYEQYF. For the CDR3, the DNA is TGTGCCAGCAGTTTAACGGGCTCCTACGAGCAGTACTTC.

V and J are TRBV15 and TRBJ1-1; D remains ambiguous. Germline V lookup: CDR1 LNHNV, CDR2 YYDKDF (reference sequence). V shed 3 bases and J shed 4 bases, with 15 bases lying between them. The CDR3 extends over 15 amino acids. The CDR3 here is CATSRVIGEGTEAFF. The DNA of the CDR3 is TGTGCCACCAGCAGGGTCATCGGGGAGGGCACTGAAGCTTTCTTT.

In this sample, this clonotype turned up many times. The chain is built from TRBV7-9 and TRBJ2-3; D ambiguous. The CDR3 is made up of 12 amino acids. The germline CDR1 and CDR2 sequences are SEHNR and FQNEAQ (reference sequence). V lost 1 base, J lost 4 bases, and 3 bases lay in between. The CDR3 DNA reads as TGTGCCAGCAGCTTAGTGGCAGATACGCAGTATTTT. Residues: CASSLVADTQYF.

The CDR3 DNA sequence: TGCGCCAGCAGCCGTAGGGGGAGCGGGGGGTCCGATGAGCAGTTCTTC. It yields the protein CASSRRGSGGSDEQFF. The chain is built from TRBV4-1 and TRBJ2-1, with 9 positions matching TRBD2. There are 16 residues in the CDR3. The germline V gene has CDR1 MGHRA and CDR2 YSYEKL. The junction had 12 bases not matched to a gene; V was cut back by 4 bases and J by 8 bases.